This T cell receptor (beta chain) was obtained from a study of STAT3 mutations in large granular lymphocyte leukemia (dated by TCRdb to between 2018 and 2020). In terms of the full investigation: About half of the T-LGLL patients who underwent longitudinal sequencing carried canonical activating STAT3 mutations. One or more immunosuppressive therapy regimens were given to more than half of T-LGLL patients, and hematologic response was seen in 40% of the treated patients. Patients with T-cell large granular lymphocyte leukemia underwent serial deep sequencing of TCRbeta CDR3 and STAT3 to reconstruct clonal hierarchy and dynamics. Each patient was sequenced at an average of around 3.8 time points, ranging from 2 to 8 samplings. From an initial cohort of 200 to 250 LGL patients, approximately 18 representative T-LGLL cases were selected for longitudinal TCRbeta and STAT3 sequencing. As controls, the study also included longitudinal sequencing of two patients with natural killer LGL leukemia.

From a lookup of the germline V gene, CDR1 and CDR2 are SGHAT and FQNNGV. A distance of 14 bases separates the germline ends of V and J, which lose 1 base and 10 bases respectively. The CDR3 runs 15 residues from the cysteine to the phenylalanine. The entry retains the CDR3 DNA only, 45 bases that are in frame from base 1. DNA was extracted from blood mononuclear cells, with the same DNA used for both TCR and STAT3 sequencing. Notes on this clone: This receptor's antigen is unknown. Base qualities are not provided; no much larger clone lies one nucleotide away.

The paper as a whole reports these results and caveats: At least one immunodominant TCRbeta clonotype was identified in every T-LGLL patient, and multiple immunodominant subclonotypes were identified in about half of the T-LGLL patients. Variable intervals between samplings and differing treatment regimens complicated linking therapy response to changes in TCR clonal burden. Because no samples were available when a clone first appeared, clonal expansion was inferred from samplings taken at other points. TCR clonotype switching after therapy was seen in about 35% of the 18 patients, with all newly emerging clones being STAT3 wild type. In several patients, dominant TCR clone burden exceeded STAT3 mutant burden, suggesting STAT3 mutation arose secondarily within a pre-expanded clone. Since codominant clonotypes persisted in some patients, a small but highly pathogenic clone may have gone undetected.

TCRbeta libraries were sequenced on an Illumina MiSeq, averaging approximately 41,000 productive templates per sample. TCRbeta CDR3 libraries were generated with the immunoSEQ assay using multiplex PCR amplification. Per the original workflow: Repertoire diversity was calculated as previously defined, with values near 0 taken to indicate extremely monoclonal samples. Here the immuneACCESS table is served through TCRdb, limited to in-frame sequences with V and J called. Missing clones are a known gap in these copies; in checked studies unresolved V genes cover under half, and the rest lacks a known reason. Clone size and the V and J calls come from that table; the DNA yielded D and trimming. The sample contains approximately 45,000 clones, approximately 78% of them found a single time. The leading ten clones occupy approximately 0.43% of the sample.

The sequenced material came from PBMCs. This receptor chain uses TRBV11-2 and TRBJ1-6, with the D gene not clear enough to name. The TCR sequence derives from a human donor with T large granular lymphocyte leukemia. Some clones in this sample may be carry-over from other donors' samples. The CDR3 protein sequence reads: CASSLAMGLRSPLHF. DNA sequence: TGTGCCAGCAGCTTAGCTATGGGTTTGAGGTCACCCCTCCACTTT.